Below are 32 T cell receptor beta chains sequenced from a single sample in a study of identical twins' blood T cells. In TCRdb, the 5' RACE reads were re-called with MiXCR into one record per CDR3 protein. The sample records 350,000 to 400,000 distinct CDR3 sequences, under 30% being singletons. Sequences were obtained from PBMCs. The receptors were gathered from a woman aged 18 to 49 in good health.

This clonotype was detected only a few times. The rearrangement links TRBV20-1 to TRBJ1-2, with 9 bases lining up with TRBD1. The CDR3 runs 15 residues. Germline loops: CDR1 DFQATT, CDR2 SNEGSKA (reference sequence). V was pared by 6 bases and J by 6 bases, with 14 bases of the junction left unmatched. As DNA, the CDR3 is TGCAGTGCCTCCGGGACAGGGAGTAGTGTTGATGGCTACACCTTC. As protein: CSASGTGSSVDGYTF.

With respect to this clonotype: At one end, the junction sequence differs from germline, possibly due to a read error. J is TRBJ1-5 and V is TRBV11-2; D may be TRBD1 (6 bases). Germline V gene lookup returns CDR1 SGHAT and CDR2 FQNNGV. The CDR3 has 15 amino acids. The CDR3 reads CAGSTDSSSNQPQHF. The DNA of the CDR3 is TGTGCCGGCAGCACGGACAGTTCGAGCAATCAGCCCCAGCATTTT. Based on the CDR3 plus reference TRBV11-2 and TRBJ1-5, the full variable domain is EAGVAQSPRYKIIEKRQSVAFWCNPISGHATLYWYQQILGQGPKLLIQFQNNGVVDDSQLPKDRFSAERLKGVDSTLKIQPAKLEDSAVYLCAGSTDSSSNQPQHFGDGTRLSIL.

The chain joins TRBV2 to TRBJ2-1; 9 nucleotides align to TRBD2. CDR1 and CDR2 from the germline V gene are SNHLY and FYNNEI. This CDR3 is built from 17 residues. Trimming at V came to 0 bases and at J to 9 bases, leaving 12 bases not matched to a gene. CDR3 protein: CASSEARLAGTRGEQFF. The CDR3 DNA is TGTGCCAGCAGTGAAGCTCGGCTAGCGGGGACTCGGGGTGAGCAGTTCTTC. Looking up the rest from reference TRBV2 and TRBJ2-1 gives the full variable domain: EPEVTQTPSHQVTQMGQEVILRCVPISNHLYFYWYRQILGQKVEFLVSFYNNEISEKSEIFDDQFSVERPDGSNFTLKIRSTKLEDSAMYFCASSEARLAGTRGEQFFGPGTRLTVL.

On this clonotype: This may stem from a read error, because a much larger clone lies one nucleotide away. CDR3 nucleotide sequence: TGTGCCAGCAGCCACCTGGGGGGACGGACCAAAAGCATTCAGTACTTC. Translating gives CASSHLGGRTKSIQYF. The V call is TRBV4-2, the J call TRBJ2-4, with D perhaps matching TRBD2 (6 bases). Germline loops: CDR1 LGHNA, CDR2 YNFKEQ. CDR3 length equals 16 residues.

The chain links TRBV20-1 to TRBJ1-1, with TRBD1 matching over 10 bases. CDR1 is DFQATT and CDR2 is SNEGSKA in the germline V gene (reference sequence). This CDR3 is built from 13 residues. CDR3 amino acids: CSGQGGGNTEAFF. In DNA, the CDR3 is TGCTCTGGACAGGGGGGAGGGAACACTGAAGCTTTCTTT.

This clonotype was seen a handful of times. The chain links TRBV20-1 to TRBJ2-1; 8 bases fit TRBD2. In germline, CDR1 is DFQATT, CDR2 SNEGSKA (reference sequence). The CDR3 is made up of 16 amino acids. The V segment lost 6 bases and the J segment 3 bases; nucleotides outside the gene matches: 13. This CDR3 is CSAPGREGLRYNEQFF. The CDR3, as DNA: TGCAGTGCCCCGGGTCGGGAGGGCCTTCGCTACAATGAGCAGTTCTTC.

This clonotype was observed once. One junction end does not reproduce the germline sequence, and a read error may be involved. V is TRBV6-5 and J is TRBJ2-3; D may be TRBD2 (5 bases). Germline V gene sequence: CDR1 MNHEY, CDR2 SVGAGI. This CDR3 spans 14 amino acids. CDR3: CTSSARTLTDTQYF. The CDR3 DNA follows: TGTACCAGCAGTGCCCGGACTCTCACAGATACGCAGTATTTT.

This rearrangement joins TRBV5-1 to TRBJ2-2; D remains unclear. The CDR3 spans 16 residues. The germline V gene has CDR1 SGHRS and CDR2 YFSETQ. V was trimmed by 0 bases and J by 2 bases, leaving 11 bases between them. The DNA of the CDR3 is TGCGCCAGCAGCTTGGTTATAATAGTAAACACCGGGGAGCTGTTTTTT. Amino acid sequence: CASSLVIIVNTGELFF.

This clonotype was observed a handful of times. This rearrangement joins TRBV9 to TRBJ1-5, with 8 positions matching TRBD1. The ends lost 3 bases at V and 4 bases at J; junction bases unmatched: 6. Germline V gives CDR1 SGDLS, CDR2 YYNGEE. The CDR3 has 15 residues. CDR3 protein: CASSAGQAWNQPQHF. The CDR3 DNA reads TGTGCCAGCAGCGCGGGACAGGCTTGGAATCAGCCCCAGCATTTT. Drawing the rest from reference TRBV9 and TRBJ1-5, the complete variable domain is DSGVTQTPKHLITATGQRVTLRCSPRSGDLSVYWYQQSLDQGLQFLIQYYNGEERAKGNILERFSAQQFPDLHSELNLSSLELGDSALYFCASSAGQAWNQPQHFGDGTRLSIL.

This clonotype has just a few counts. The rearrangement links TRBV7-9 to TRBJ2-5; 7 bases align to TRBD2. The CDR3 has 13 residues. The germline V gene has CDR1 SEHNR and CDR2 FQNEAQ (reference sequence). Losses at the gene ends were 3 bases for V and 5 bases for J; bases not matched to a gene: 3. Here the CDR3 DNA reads TGTGCCAGCAGCTTCGGGGGGATGGAGACCCAGTACTTC. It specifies CASSFGGMETQYF.

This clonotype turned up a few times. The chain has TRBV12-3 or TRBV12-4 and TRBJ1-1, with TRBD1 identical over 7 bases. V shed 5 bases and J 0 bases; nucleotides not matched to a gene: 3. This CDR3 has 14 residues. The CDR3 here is CASSPDRLNTEAFF. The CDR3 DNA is TGTGCCAGCAGTCCGGACAGGTTGAACACTGAAGCTTTCTTT.

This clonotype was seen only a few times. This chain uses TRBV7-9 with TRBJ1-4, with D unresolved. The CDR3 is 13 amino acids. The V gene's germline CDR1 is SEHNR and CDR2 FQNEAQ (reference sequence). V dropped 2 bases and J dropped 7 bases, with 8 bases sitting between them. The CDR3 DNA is TGTGCCAGCAGCTTAATTAGTGCTGAAAAACTGTTTTTT. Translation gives CASSLISAEKLFF.

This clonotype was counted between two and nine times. The CDR3 DNA follows: TGCGCCAGCAGCTTAAGATCCAGCGGGGGGGAAAAAAATGAGCAGTTCTTC. It codes for CASSLRSSGGEKNEQFF. V and J are TRBV5-1 and TRBJ2-1, with 10 bases that match TRBD2. V lost 2 bases, J lost 7 bases, and 12 bases stayed unmatched. Germline lookup yields CDR1 SGHRS and CDR2 YFSETQ. The CDR3 consists of 17 residues.

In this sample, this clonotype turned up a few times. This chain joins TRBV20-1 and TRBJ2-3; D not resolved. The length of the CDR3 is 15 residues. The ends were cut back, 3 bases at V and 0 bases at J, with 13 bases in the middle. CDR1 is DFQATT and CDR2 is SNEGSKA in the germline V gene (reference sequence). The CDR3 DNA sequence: TGCAGTGCTAGCGGAGTTACTTCTAGCACAGATACGCAGTATTTT. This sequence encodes CSASGVTSSTDTQYF.

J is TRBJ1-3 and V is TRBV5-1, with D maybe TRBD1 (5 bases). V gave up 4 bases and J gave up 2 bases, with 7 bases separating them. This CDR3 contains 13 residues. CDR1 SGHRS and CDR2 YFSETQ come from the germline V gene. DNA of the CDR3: TGCGCCAGCAGCGGGGGGACTGGAAACACCATATATTTT. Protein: CASSGGTGNTIYF.

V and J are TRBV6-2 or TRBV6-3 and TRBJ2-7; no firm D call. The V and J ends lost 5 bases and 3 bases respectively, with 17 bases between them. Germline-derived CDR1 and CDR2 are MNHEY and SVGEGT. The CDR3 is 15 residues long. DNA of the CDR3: TGTGCCAGCAGTACCCCCTATGGGCGTTACTACGAGCAGTACTTC. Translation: CASSTPYGRYYEQYF.

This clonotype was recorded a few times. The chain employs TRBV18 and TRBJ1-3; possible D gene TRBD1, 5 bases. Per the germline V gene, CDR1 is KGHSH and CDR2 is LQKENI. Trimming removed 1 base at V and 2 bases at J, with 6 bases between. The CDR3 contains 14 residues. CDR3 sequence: CASSPQGTGNTIYF. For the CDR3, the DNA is TGTGCCAGCTCACCACAGGGGACTGGAAACACCATATATTTT.

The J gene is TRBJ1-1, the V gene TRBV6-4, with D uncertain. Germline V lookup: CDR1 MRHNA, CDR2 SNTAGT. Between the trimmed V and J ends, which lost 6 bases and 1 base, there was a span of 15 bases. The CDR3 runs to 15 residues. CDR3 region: CASREDGMWNTEAFF. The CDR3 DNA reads TGTGCCAGCAGGGAGGATGGGATGTGGAACACTGAAGCTTTCTTT.

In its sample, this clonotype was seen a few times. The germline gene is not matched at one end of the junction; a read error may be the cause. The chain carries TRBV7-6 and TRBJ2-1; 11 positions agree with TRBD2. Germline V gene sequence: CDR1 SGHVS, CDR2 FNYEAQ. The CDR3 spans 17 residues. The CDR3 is CASSSSPGLAENNAQFF. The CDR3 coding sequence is TGTGCCAGCAGCTCATCCCCGGGACTAGCGGAAAACAATGCGCAGTTCTTC.

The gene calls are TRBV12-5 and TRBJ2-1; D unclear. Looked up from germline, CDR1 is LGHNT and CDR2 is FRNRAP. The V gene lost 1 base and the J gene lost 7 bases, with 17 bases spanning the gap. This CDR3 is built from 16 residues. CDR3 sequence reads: CASGLETLIVGNEQFF. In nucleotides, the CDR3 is TGTGCTAGTGGTTTGGAGACGCTGATTGTTGGTAATGAGCAGTTCTTC.

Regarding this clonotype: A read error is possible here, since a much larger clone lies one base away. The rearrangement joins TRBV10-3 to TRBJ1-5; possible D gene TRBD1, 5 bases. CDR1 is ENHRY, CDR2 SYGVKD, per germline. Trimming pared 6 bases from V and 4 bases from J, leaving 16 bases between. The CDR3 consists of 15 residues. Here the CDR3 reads CAISAWDGTNQPQHF. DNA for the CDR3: TGTGCCATCAGCGCCTGGGACGGCACTAATCAGCCCCAGCATTTT.

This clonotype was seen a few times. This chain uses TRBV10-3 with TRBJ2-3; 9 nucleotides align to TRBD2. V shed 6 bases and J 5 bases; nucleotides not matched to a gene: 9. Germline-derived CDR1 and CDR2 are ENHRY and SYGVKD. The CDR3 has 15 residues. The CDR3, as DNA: TGTGCCATCAGAATTAGCGGGAGCGCTGGAGATACGCAGTATTTT. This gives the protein CAIRISGSAGDTQYF.

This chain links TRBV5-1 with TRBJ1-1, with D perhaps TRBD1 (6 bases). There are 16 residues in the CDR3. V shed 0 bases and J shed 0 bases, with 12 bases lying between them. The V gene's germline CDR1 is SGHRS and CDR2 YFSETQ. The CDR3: CASSLVGTRMNTEAFF. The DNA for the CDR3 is TGCGCCAGCAGCTTGGTGGGGACACGGATGAACACTGAAGCTTTCTTT.

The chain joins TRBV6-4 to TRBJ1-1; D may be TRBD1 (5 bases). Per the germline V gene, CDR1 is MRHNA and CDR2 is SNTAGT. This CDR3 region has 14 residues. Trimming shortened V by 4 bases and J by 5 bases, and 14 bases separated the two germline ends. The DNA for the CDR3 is TGTGCCAGCAGTGCGAGTTCCTGGGGGACTGAAGCTTTCTTT. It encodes CASSASSWGTEAFF.

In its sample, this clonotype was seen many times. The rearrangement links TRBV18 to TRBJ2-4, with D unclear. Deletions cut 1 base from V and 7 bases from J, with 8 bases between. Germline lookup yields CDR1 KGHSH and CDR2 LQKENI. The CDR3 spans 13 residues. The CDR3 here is CASSPQSLNIQYF. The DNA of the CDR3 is TGTGCCAGCTCACCACAGTCTCTTAACATTCAGTACTTC.

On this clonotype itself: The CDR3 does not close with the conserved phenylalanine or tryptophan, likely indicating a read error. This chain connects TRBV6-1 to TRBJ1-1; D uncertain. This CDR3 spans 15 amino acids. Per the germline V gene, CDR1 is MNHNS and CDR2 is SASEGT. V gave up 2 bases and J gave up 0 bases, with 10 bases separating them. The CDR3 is CASSETTEMNTEAFL. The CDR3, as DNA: TGTGCCAGCAGTGAAACTACAGAGATGAACACTGAAGCTTTCCTT.

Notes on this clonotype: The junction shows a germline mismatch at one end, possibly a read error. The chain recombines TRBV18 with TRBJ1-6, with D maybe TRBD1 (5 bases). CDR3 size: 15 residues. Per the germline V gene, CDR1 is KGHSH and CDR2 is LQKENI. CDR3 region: CTSGAGFPENSPLHF. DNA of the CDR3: TGTACCAGCGGTGCAGGGTTTCCGGAGAATTCACCCCTCCACTTT.

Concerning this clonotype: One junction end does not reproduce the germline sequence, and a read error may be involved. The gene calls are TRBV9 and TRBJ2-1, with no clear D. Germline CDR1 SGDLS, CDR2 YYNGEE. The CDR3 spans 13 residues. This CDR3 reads CTSSVADYNEQFF. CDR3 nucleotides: TGTACCAGCAGCGTGGCAGACTACAATGAGCAGTTCTTC.

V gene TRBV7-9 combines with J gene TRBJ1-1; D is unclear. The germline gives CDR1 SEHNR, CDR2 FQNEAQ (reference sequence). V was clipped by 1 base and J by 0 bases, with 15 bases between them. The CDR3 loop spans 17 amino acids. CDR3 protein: CASSLVEREIMNTEAFF. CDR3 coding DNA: TGTGCCAGCAGCTTAGTCGAAAGGGAGATCATGAACACTGAAGCTTTCTTT.

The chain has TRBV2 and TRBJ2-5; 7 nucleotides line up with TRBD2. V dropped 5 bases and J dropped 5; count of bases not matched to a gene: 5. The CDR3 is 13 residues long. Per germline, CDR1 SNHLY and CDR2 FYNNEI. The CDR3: CASSIRAGETQYF. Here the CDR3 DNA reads TGTGCCAGCAGTATTCGAGCGGGGGAGACCCAGTACTTC.

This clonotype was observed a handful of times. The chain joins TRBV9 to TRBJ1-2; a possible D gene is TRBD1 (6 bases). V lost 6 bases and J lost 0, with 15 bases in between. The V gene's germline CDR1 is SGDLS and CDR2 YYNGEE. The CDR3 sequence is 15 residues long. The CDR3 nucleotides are TGTGCCAGCAACCGCCCGACAGGAGCTAACTATGGCTACACCTTC. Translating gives CASNRPTGANYGYTF.

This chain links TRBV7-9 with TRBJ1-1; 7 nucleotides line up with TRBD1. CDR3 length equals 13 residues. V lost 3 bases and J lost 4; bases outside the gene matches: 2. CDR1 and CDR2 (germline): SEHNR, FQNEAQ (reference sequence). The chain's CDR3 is CASSFAGGTEAFF. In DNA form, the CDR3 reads TGTGCCAGCAGCTTCGCAGGGGGCACTGAAGCTTTCTTT.